What follows describes a single T cell receptor (beta chain). The antigen remains undetermined. These data come from a study of T cell repertoires in cytomegalovirus infection. Study findings and constraints: HLA-C-restricted CMV-specific TCR beta clonotypes were dominant in the ex vivo response. The study identified carriers of CMV plus the relevant HLA from cumulative public TCR beta family frequency.

MiXCR, applied by TCRdb to the reads, yields one record per CDR3 protein. The table includes hundreds of thousands of distinct CDR3 sequences, about 33% detected once. V shed 2 bases, J shed 0 bases, and the junction held 0 bases outside the gene matches. CDR3 length: 15 amino acids. The germline gives CDR1 ENHRY, CDR2 SYGVKD. The specimen was cultured CD8+ T cells from PBMCs, collected from culture after CMV antigen stimulation. The sequence derives from a human donor in good health (CMV status not recorded). Some clones in this sample may be carry-over from other donors' samples. This rearrangement joins TRBV10-3 to TRBJ2-2; 7 bases are shared with TRBD2. CDR3 DNA: TGTGCCATCAGTGAGGGGGGGGCGAACACCGGGGAGCTGTTTTTT. This encodes CAISEGGANTGELFF.